The rows below give T cell receptor beta chains drawn from one sample of a study of CD8+ T cells in alopecia areata. The data were produced by immunoSEQ multiplex PCR, yet TCRdb's version contains in-frame clones alone and is incomplete. Counted here are tens of thousands of clones, approximately 60% occurring once; the ten biggest clones make up roughly a sixth. Source: CD8+ T cells sorted from blood, taken at week 0. The receptors were gathered from a human donor with alopecia areata. Each CDR3 is given with its conserved first and last residue. A D gene is named only where the DNA matches it firmly. Clone size is not always given. Where it is, it says once, few, many or a class for expanded clones.

>TRBJ2-1|.|.|TRBV9
TGTGCCAGCAGCGCAAGAACCGGGACCGGCGGCAATGAGCAGTTCTTC
CASSARTGTGGNEQFF
>TRBJ1-2|.|few|TRBV23-1
TGCGCCAGCATCCCCAAAGGCTATGGCTACACCTTC
CASIPKGYGYTF
>TRBJ2-7|.|.|TRBV29-1
TGCAGCGTTGGGCTGCCACGGGTAGGAGACTACGAGCAGTACTTC
CSVGLPRVGDYEQYF
>TRBJ2-1|.|.|TRBV7-9
TGTGCCAGCAGCCGCCGGGACAACTCCAATGAGCAGTTCTTC
CASSRRDNSNEQFF
>TRBJ1-2|.|.|TRBV4-1
TGCGCCAGCAGCCAAGAAGGTCATTCTGGCTATGGCTACACCTTC
CASSQEGHSGYGYTF
>TRBJ2-7|TRBD2|.|TRBV5-4
TGTGCCAGCAGCTTGGGACTAGCGGGGGGACCCAGCTCCTACGAGCAGTACTTC
CASSLGLAGGPSSYEQYF
>TRBJ2-1|.|.|TRBV27
TGTGCCAGCAGTTTCGGAGGGGACAATGAGCAGTTCTTC
CASSFGGDNEQFF
>TRBJ2-5|TRBD2|.|TRBV29-1
TGCAGCGTCGGACTAGAGGAAGAGACCCAGTACTTC
CSVGLEEETQYF
>TRBJ1-5|TRBD1|.|TRBV6-5
TGTGCCAGCAGTGCGGACAGGGACAATCAGCCCCAGCATTTT
CASSADRDNQPQHF
>TRBJ2-1|TRBD2|.|TRBV5-4
TGCGCCAGCAGCCAAGATTTAGCGGGGGGTTACAATGAGCAGTTCTTC
CASSQDLAGGYNEQFF
>TRBJ2-4|.|once|TRBV5-6
TGTGCCAGCAGTCTTGGCAGGGCCGTAAAGGACTTC
CASSLGRAVKDF
>TRBJ2-2|.|few|TRBV30
TGTGCCTGGAGTGTACTGGGCCCCGGGGAGCTGTTTTTT
CAWSVLGPGELFF
>TRBJ2-1|.|.|TRBV5-6
TGTGCCAGCAGCTCGGCGAGTAATGAGCAGTTCTTC
CASSSASNEQFF
>TRBJ2-3|.|.|TRBV28
TGTGCCAGCAGTCAGGACTCCCCAAACACGGATACGCAGTATTTT
CASSQDSPNTDTQYF
>TRBJ2-1|.|once|TRBV5-4
TGTGCCAGCAGCTTACCGGGTAGTAAAGACAATGAGCAGTTCTTC
CASSLPGSKDNEQFF
>TRBJ1-1|TRBD1|.|TRBV7-9
TGTGCCAGCAGCTTGGGACAGGGAGCTTTCTTT
CASSLGQGAFF
>TRBJ2-5|.|.|TRBV4-1
TGCGCCAGCAGCCAAGGGTATAGCATCCAAGAGACCCAGTACTTC
CASSQGYSIQETQYF
>TRBJ2-5|TRBD1|.|TRBV28
TGTGCCAGCAGTTTTCTGTATCGACAGGGGGCCGGGGAGACCCAGTACTTC
CASSFLYRQGAGETQYF
>TRBJ2-7|.|.|TRBV9
TGTGCCAGCAGCGTAGTGCCAGGAGACTCCTACGAGCAGTACTTC
CASSVVPGDSYEQYF
>TRBJ2-1|.|.|TRBV5-1
TGCGCCAGCAGCGATGCGGACAATGAGCAGTTCTTC
CASSDADNEQFF
>TRBJ2-7|.|once|TRBV4-3
TGCGCCAGCTCCTTGACAGAGTCCTACGAGCAGTACTTC
CASSLTESYEQYF
>TRBJ2-1|TRBD2|few|TRBV19
TGTGCCAGTAGTAGACCGGAGGGGACTAGCAGCTACAATGAGCAGTTCTTC
CASSRPEGTSSYNEQFF
>TRBJ2-1|TRBD2|.|TRBV27
TGTGCCAGCAGGAGCGGGGGGAGCTCCTACAATGAGCAGTTCTTC
CASRSGGSSYNEQFF
>TRBJ2-5|TRBD2|few|TRBV5-1
TGCGCCAGCAGCCTGGGACTAGCGGGAGGTGAGACCCAGTACTTC
CASSLGLAGGETQYF
>TRBJ2-1|.|.|TRBV2
TGTGCCAGCAGTGATTCGTATGAGCAGTTCTTC
CASSDSYEQFF
>TRBJ2-7|.|.|TRBV19
TGTGCCAGTAGTGCCCTGAGGGGGAGAGATCACGAGCAGTACTTC
CASSALRGRDHEQYF
>TRBJ2-7|.|few|TRBV2
TGTGCCAGCAGTGACGACGAGCAGTACTTC
CASSDDEQYF